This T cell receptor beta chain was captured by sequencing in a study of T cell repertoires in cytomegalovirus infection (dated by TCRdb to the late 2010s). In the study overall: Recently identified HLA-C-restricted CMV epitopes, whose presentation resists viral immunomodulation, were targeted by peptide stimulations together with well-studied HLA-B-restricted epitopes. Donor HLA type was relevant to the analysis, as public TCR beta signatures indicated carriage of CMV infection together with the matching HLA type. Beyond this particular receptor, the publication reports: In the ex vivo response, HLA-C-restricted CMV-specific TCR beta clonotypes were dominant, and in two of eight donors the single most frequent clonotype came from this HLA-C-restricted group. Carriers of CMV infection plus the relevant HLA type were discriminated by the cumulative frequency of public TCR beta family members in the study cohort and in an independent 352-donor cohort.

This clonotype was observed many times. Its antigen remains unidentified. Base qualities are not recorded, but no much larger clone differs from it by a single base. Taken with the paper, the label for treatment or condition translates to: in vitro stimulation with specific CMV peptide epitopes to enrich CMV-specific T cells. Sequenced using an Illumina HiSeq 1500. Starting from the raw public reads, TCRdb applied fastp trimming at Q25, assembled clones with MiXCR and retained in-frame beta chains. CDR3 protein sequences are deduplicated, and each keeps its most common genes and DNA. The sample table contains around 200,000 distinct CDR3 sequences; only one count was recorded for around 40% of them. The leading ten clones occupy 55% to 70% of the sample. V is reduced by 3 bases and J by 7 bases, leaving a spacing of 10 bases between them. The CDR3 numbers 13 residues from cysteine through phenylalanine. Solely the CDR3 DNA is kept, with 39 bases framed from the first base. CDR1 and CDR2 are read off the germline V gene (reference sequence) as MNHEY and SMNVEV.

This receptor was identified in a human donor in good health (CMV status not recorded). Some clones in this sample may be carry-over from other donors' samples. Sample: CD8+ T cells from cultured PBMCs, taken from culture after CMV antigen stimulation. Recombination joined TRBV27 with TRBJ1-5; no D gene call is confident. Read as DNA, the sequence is TGTGCCAGCAGTTTCGGCGAGGGACAGCCCCAGCATTTT. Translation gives CASSFGEGQPQHF.